A single sample gave rise to the 12 T cell receptor beta chains below, sequenced in a study of blood T cell repertoires in COVID-19. Sequencing used immunoSEQ multiplex PCR; TCRdb keeps in-frame clones, though not all of them. Counted here are roughly 360,000 clones, around 87% occurring once; the ten biggest clones make up approximately 1.2%. Sequencing was carried out using PBMCs or T cells enriched from blood (not recorded which). The source is a man aged 25-45 years who had recovered from COVID-19.

The chain recombines TRBV19 with TRBJ1-1; D is unclear. Germline CDR1 reads LNHDA; CDR2 reads SQIVND (reference sequence). Trimming removed 6 bases from V and 0 bases from J, with 8 bases in between. The CDR3 spans 13 residues. The CDR3 region is CASSLQMNTEAFF. In DNA, the CDR3 is TGTGCCAGTAGCTTGCAGATGAACACTGAAGCTTTCTTT.

The table lists this clone with a few counts. The V and J genes are TRBV2 and TRBJ1-1; unclear D gene. Germline assignment: CDR1 SNHLY and CDR2 FYNNEI. Trimming removed 10 bases at V and 0 bases at J, with 12 bases between. CDR3 length: 13 residues. The CDR3 spells CATQVIMNTEAFF. The DNA of the CDR3 is TGTGCCACCCAGGTAATCATGAACACTGAAGCTTTCTTT.

The V gene is TRBV5-1, the J gene TRBJ1-4, with 7 bases aligning to TRBD1. CDR1 is SGHRS, CDR2 YFSETQ, per germline. Trimming removed 4 bases from V and 8 bases from J; junction bases left unmatched: 8. The CDR3 is made up of 14 amino acids. CDR3 in amino acids: CASSPGTALEKLFF. The DNA for the CDR3 is TGCGCCAGCAGCCCCGGGACAGCCCTGGAAAAACTGTTTTTT.

The chain couples TRBV6-5 to TRBJ1-1, with 7 bases fitting TRBD1. Trimming at V came to 10 bases and at J to 4 bases, leaving 9 bases not matched to a gene. This CDR3 comprises 13 residues. Germline V gene lookup returns CDR1 MNHEY and CDR2 SVGAGI. The CDR3, as DNA: TGTGCCACCCAGGGGGGACAGACCACTGAAGCTTTCTTT. It translates to CATQGGQTTEAFF.

The chain recombines TRBV10-1 with TRBJ1-1, with D possibly TRBD1 on 5 matching bases. The CDR3 runs 13 residues. V lost 7 bases to trimming and J lost 2 bases, with 11 bases between them. Germline V gene data show CDR1 as WNHNN and CDR2 as SYGVQD (reference sequence). The CDR3 sequence is CASMEGRNTEAFF. CDR3 sequence (DNA): TGCGCCAGCATGGAGGGGCGAAACACTGAAGCTTTCTTT.

The chain recombines TRBV9 with TRBJ1-6, with TRBD1 matching 7 bases. The CDR3 is 15 amino acids. Germline V gene lookup returns CDR1 SGDLS and CDR2 YYNGEE. Trimming removed 4 bases from V and 8 bases from J; junction bases left unmatched: 9. CDR3 bases: TGTGCCAGCAGCTGGACAGGCACAGAGGATTCACCCCTCCACTTT. It translates to CASSWTGTEDSPLHF.

The chain joins TRBV7-8 to TRBJ2-7; 13 bases map to TRBD2. The V segment lost 6 bases and the J segment 3 bases; nucleotides outside the gene matches: 5. Germline V gene data show CDR1 as SGHVS and CDR2 as FQNEAQ. This CDR3 comprises 15 residues. For the CDR3, the DNA is TGTGCCAGCAGGCAGACTAGCGGGGGGAACTACGAGCAGTACTTC. Its translation: CASRQTSGGNYEQYF.

The rearrangement links TRBV10-3 to TRBJ1-3, with D unclear. The CDR3 length is 14 residues. The germline CDR1 and CDR2 sequences are ENHRY and SYGVKD. V was trimmed by 2 bases and J by 0 bases, leaving 5 bases between them. Written as DNA, the CDR3 is TGTGCCATCAGTGAGATGAGCTCTGGAAACACCATATATTTT. This translates into CAISEMSSGNTIYF.

This clone was counted a single time. This chain uses TRBV25-1 with TRBJ1-1; possible D gene TRBD1, 6 bases. The CDR3 runs 15 residues. CDR1 MGHDK and CDR2 SYGVNS come from the germline V gene. Trimming removed 2 bases from V and 0 bases from J, with 10 bases in between. CDR3 sequence (DNA): TGTGCCAGCAGTGAAGGTACAGGGATGAACACTGAAGCTTTCTTT. It encodes CASSEGTGMNTEAFF.

CDR3 nucleotides: TGTGCCAGCAGCCAGGGGAATCCCTACGAGCAGTACTTC. It is translated as CASSQGNPYEQYF. This sequence joins TRBV11-3 and TRBJ2-7, with TRBD1 as a possible D gene (6 bases). Germline V lookup: CDR1 SGHNT, CDR2 YENEEA. The ends were cut back, 5 bases at V and 2 bases at J, with 10 bases in the middle. The CDR3 extends over 13 amino acids.

The chain links TRBV18 to TRBJ2-3; TRBD2 aligns across 12 bases. The CDR3 length is 16 residues. V dropped 1 base and J dropped 2; count of bases not matched to a gene: 1. Germline V gives CDR1 KGHSH, CDR2 LQKENI. The CDR3 DNA reads as TGTGCCAGCTCACCACGACTAGCGGGGGCCACAGATACGCAGTATTTT. Amino acid sequence: CASSPRLAGATDTQYF.

In regard to this clone: At one end, the junction sequence differs from germline, possibly due to a read error. The chain couples TRBV5-6 to TRBJ1-1, with D unresolved. Per the germline V gene, CDR1 is SGHDT and CDR2 is YYEEEE. This CDR3 spans 14 amino acids. The CDR3 region is CASSLGQVKTEAFF. The CDR3 DNA is TGTGCCAGCAGCTTGGGCCAGGTGAAAACTGAAGCTTTCTTT.